Given below is one T cell receptor beta chain in context. Its cognate antigen is unknown. The CDR3 extends over 15 amino acids. Germline V gives CDR1 MNHNS, CDR2 SASEGT. V shed 6 bases, J shed 7 bases, and the junction held 13 bases outside the gene matches. Repertoires were generated with immunoSEQ multiplex PCR, while TCRdb's copy carries only in-frame clones and drops some. The table shows more than 95,000 clones, with more than 65% occurring only once. The data are from a study of radiotherapy plus CTLA-4 blockade in lung cancer. Participants had chemo-refractory metastatic non-small-cell lung cancer and were treated with focal radiation plus ipilimumab CTLA-4 blockade. Whole-study findings and limits: Radiotherapy with ipilimumab was followed by blood expansion of tumor-derived clones.

This specimen consisted of peripheral blood, obtained from a patient treated with radiotherapy plus ipilimumab. J is TRBJ1-2 and V is TRBV6-1, with 8 positions matching TRBD1. The clonotype comes from a human donor with non-small cell lung cancer who had a partial response to radiotherapy plus ipilimumab. The DNA for the CDR3 is TGTGCCAGCAGCGAGACAGGGGAGGTTATGGGTGGCTACACCTTC. Encoded protein: CASSETGEVMGGYTF.